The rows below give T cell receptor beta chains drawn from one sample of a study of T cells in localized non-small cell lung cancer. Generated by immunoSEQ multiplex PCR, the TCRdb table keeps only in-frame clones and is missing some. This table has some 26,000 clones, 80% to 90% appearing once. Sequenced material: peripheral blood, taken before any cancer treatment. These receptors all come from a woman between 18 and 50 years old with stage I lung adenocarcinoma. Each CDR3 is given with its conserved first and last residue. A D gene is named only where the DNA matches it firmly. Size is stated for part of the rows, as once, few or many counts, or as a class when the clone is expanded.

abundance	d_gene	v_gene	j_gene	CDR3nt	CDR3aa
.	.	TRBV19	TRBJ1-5	TGTGCCAGTAGTTCAGGGGCGGAAGGCAATCAGCCCCAGCATTTT	CASSSGAEGNQPQHF
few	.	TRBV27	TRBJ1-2	TGTGCCAGCAGTTACGCCTGGGGCGGGGGCTATGGCTACACCTTC	CASSYAWGGGYGYTF
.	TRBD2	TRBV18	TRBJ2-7	TGTGCCAGCTCTCCCCAAGGACTAGCGGGAGGGGGGGACGAGCAGTACTTC	CASSPQGLAGGGDEQYF
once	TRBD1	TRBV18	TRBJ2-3	TGTGCCAGCTCACCACCAAATTGGGACAGGGGATACACAGATACGCAGTATTTT	CASSPPNWDRGYTDTQYF
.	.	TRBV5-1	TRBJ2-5	TGCGCCAGCAGCTTATCGGGTCAAGAGACCCAGTACTTC	CASSLSGQETQYF
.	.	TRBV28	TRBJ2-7	TGTGCCAGCAGTCCACCCTCCCCCTACGAGCAGTACTTC	CASSPPSPYEQYF
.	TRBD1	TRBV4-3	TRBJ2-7	TGCGCCAGCAGCCAAGAGTTGGGGACAGGGGATTTGTACGAGCAGTACTTC	CASSQELGTGDLYEQYF
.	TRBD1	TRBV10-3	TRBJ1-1	TGTGCCATCAGTGTGGTATACAGGGGAATAGGAACGAACACTGAAGCTTTCTTT	CAISVVYRGIGTNTEAFF
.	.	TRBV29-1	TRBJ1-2	TGCAGCGTTGACGGGGTAGGTGGCTATGGCTACACCTTC	CSVDGVGGYGYTF
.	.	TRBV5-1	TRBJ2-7	TGCGCCAGCAGCTTGGCTACTACCTACGAGCAGTACTTC	CASSLATTYEQYF
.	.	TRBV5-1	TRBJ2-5	TGCGCCAGCAGCCCAGGTGGACAGACGCAAGAGACCCAGTACTTC	CASSPGGQTQETQYF
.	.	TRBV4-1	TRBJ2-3	TGCGCCAGCTCCTCGAATATCGGGACTCTGGGTTCTCGCACAGATACGCAGTATTTT	CASSSNIGTLGSRTDTQYF
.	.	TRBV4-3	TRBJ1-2	TGCGCCAGCAGCCCAGAATCAGGACAAAACTATGGCTACACCTTC	CASSPESGQNYGYTF
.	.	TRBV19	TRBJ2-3	TGTGCCAGTAGTATTACAGGGAGGGCAGATACGCAGTATTTT	CASSITGRADTQYF
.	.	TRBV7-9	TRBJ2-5	TGTGCCAGCACCCCGGTCCGTTCCTCGGCGACCCAGTACTTC	CASTPVRSSATQYF
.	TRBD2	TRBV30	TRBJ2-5	TGTGCCTGGCTCCCCCTTCCCGGGACTAGCGGCCAAGAGACCCAGTACTTC	CAWLPLPGTSGQETQYF
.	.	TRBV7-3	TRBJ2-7	TGTGCCAGCAGCCCCTCCCGTGGTAATTACGAGCAGTACTTC	CASSPSRGNYEQYF
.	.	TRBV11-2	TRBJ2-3	TGTGCCAGCAGCTTAGGGTCTAGCACAGATACGCAGTATTTT	CASSLGSSTDTQYF
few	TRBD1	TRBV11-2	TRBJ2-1	TGTGCCAGCAGCTTAGTCCCGGGACAGGCTAATGAGCAGTTCTTC	CASSLVPGQANEQFF
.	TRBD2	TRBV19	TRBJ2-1	TGTGCCAGTAGTATTGGGCTAGCGGGAGGCCGGAGCTCCTACAATGAGCAGTTCTTC	CASSIGLAGGRSSYNEQFF
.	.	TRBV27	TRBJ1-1	TGTGCCAGCAGTTTGGTGGGGGGGATTCAAGCTTTCTTT	CASSLVGGIQAFF
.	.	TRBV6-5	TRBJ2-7	TGTGCCAGCAGCCGGACCTTTTACTACGAGCAGTACTTC	CASSRTFYYEQYF
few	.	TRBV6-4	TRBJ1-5	TGTGCCAGCAGTGACTCGGGGGATAGCAATCAGCCCCAGCATTTT	CASSDSGDSNQPQHF
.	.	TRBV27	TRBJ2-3	TGTGCCAGCAGGATTCTAGCGCCCAGCACAGATACGCAGTATTTT	CASRILAPSTDTQYF
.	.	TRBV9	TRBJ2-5	TGTGCCAGCAGCGTAGGGGCAGGCTTCCAAGAGACCCAGTACTTC	CASSVGAGFQETQYF
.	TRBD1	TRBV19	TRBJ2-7	TGTGCCAGCGCACCGGGACAGGGACTCTACGAGCAGTACTTC	CASAPGQGLYEQYF
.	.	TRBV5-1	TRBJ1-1	TGCGCCAGCAGCTTGGTCTCCGCGAACACTGAAGCTTTCTTT	CASSLVSANTEAFF